These T cell receptor beta chains were read from a single sample in a study of cytomegalovirus exposure and HLA in healthy donors. Sequencing was performed with immunoSEQ multiplex PCR; in TCRdb, only in-frame clones are kept and a portion is missing. This sample has about 230,000 clones; more than 75% occur once, and the top ten carry over 1%. The sequenced sample consisted of PBMCs. The source of these receptors is a human donor in good health. Each CDR3 is given with its conserved first and last residue. A D gene is named only where the DNA matches it firmly.

J	D	V	DNA	CDR3
TRBJ1-1	-	TRBV21-1	TGTGCCAGCAGCCCTGTTGAAGCCACGGCTTTCTTT	CASSPVEATAFF
TRBJ2-2	TRBD1	TRBV2	TGTGCCAGGCAGACAGGGGGCTCCGGGGAGCTGTTTTTT	CARQTGGSGELFF
TRBJ2-7	-	TRBV7-9	TGTGCCAGCAGCCAGGAACCGGGACAGACTAGTTACGAGCAGTACTTC	CASSQEPGQTSYEQYF
TRBJ2-7	TRBD1	TRBV29-1	TGCAGCGTCCAACGACAGGGTTCCTACGAGCAGTACTTC	CSVQRQGSYEQYF
TRBJ2-4	-	TRBV6-5	TGTGCCAGCAGTTACTCCAGCATTCAGTACTTC	CASSYSSIQYF
TRBJ1-5	-	TRBV15	TGTGCCACCAGCAGAGATCGCAGGGGCAATCAGCCCCAGCATTTT	CATSRDRRGNQPQHF
TRBJ1-4	-	TRBV18	TGTGTCAGCTCACCAAGAGGGACAACGGCTAATGAAAAACTGTTTTTT	CVSSPRGTTANEKLFF
TRBJ2-2	TRBD2	TRBV30	TGTGCCTGGAGTGTTCCAGCGGGAGTTGGCGGGGAGCTGTTTTTT	CAWSVPAGVGGELFF
TRBJ1-1	-	TRBV5-6	TGTGCCAGCAGCTGGAGCAGGGGCGAAGCTTTCTTT	CASSWSRGEAFF
TRBJ2-2	-	TRBV5-4	TGTGCCAGCACCTCCCTTGGGGTAGCGAGCGGCGGGGAGCTGTTTTTT	CASTSLGVASGGELFF
TRBJ1-4	-	TRBV9	TGTGCCAGCAGCTTGCGGCCAGCCCAAGATGAAAAACTGTTTTTT	CASSLRPAQDEKLFF
TRBJ2-5	-	TRBV28	TGTGCCAGCAGACCCTTTTTAACAGCTAAGACCCAGTACTTC	CASRPFLTAKTQYF